The text below deals with one T cell receptor beta chain. As yet, its antigen is unknown. Method: immunoSEQ multiplex PCR; TCRdb's copy keeps in-frame clones and lacks some. The sample contains around 130,000 clones, around 90% of which appear only once. This sample stems from a study of graft-versus-host responses after intestinal transplantation. Overall study context: Induction using anti-thymocyte globulin, followed by tacrolimus and steroids for 2 to 4 years, was given to all recipients. Broader study findings: Early declines in HvG clones that occurred post-transplant were associated with peak circulating GvH clone levels.

The sequence was obtained from a human donor who received an intestinal transplant. The material was unstimulated CD4+ T cells sorted from spleen or lymph node cells, obtained before intestinal transplant.

DNA for the CDR3: TGTGCCAGCAGTGCAATCTTTTCGGGGGGGCGTCGGCGCAATGAGCAGTTCTTC. Its protein is CASSAIFSGGRRRNEQFF. The chain combines TRBV6-1 with TRBJ2-1, with TRBD2 identical over 8 bases. J lost 6 bases, V lost 4 bases, and 17 bases had no gene match. Per the germline V gene, CDR1 is MNHNS and CDR2 is SASEGT. The CDR3 is 18 amino acids.